Following are 26 T cell receptor beta chains from one sample sequenced in a study of identical twins. TCRdb independently ran MiXCR on the 5' RACE reads; one entry per CDR3 protein. The sample comprises more than 1.5 million distinct CDR3 sequences, less than 35% of which are singletons, and about 0.27% rests with the top ten. Sequenced input: cord blood. Receptor source: a newborn girl in good health.

CDR3 residues: CASSFDVGYEQYF. As DNA, the CDR3 is TGTGCCAGCAGTTTTGACGTCGGCTACGAGCAGTACTTC. The chain recombines TRBV28 with TRBJ2-5; D call uncertain. TRBJ2-7 matches the DNA end more closely, so the J call is doubtful. The germline gives CDR1 MDHEN, CDR2 SYDVKM. CDR3 length equals 13 residues.

The chain combines TRBV21-1 with TRBJ2-2; the table calls TRBD1, which could not be checked here. TRBV21-1 is noted as a pseudogene. The CDR3 spans 14 residues. The CDR3 loop is CASSKARGPGELFF. The CDR3 DNA reads TGTGCCAGCAGCAAAGCCAGGGGCCCCGGGGAGCTGTTTTTT.

This clonotype showed up just a few times. The rearrangement uses TRBV7-2 and TRBJ1-1; no clear D gene. The CDR3 spans 15 residues. The germline V gene encodes CDR1 SGHTA and CDR2 FQGNSA. Deletions cut 1 base from V and 5 bases from J, with 14 bases between. The CDR3 here is CASSLERPPSTEAFF. CDR3 nucleotides: TGTGCCAGCAGCTTAGAAAGGCCCCCGAGTACTGAAGCTTTCTTT.

In its sample, this clonotype was seen a few times. The chain carries TRBV12-3 or TRBV12-4 and TRBJ2-1; TRBD2 matches 10 bases. The CDR3 contains 15 residues. With 3 bases clipped from V and 8 bases from J, the junction kept 7 bases outside the gene matches. The CDR3 spells CASSFASGRAHEQFF. CDR3 nucleotide sequence: TGTGCCAGCAGTTTTGCGAGCGGGAGGGCCCATGAGCAGTTCTTC.

The chain joins TRBV11-2 to TRBJ1-5, with D uncertain. V was pared by 5 bases and J by 0 bases, with 11 bases between. Germline V gives CDR1 SGHAT, CDR2 FQNNGV. The CDR3 is made up of 15 amino acids. For the CDR3, the DNA is TGTGCCAGCAGCGTCGGTCTCTATAGCAATCAGCCCCAGCATTTT. Translated: CASSVGLYSNQPQHF.

The V gene is TRBV10-3, the J gene TRBJ1-5, with D possibly TRBD1 on 5 matching bases. V lost 2 bases, J lost 3 bases, and 8 bases lay in between. CDR3 length: 14 amino acids. Looked up from germline, CDR1 is ENHRY and CDR2 is SYGVKD. CDR3 region: CAISEQGLNQPQHF. The CDR3 nucleotides are TGTGCCATCAGTGAGCAGGGCCTCAATCAGCCCCAGCATTTT.

The gene calls are TRBV7-2 and TRBJ2-3, with 7 nucleotides matching TRBD2. The germline V gene encodes CDR1 SGHTA and CDR2 FQGNSA. V was pared by 0 bases and J by 1 base, with 4 bases of the junction left unmatched. This CDR3 contains 16 residues. Here the CDR3 reads CASSLASRGGTDTQYF. CDR3 sequence (DNA): TGTGCCAGCAGCTTAGCATCACGGGGGGGCACAGATACGCAGTATTTT.

This chain connects TRBV20-1 to TRBJ2-3, with D tentatively TRBD1 or TRBD2 (5 bases each). The CDR3 has 15 residues. The germline V gene encodes CDR1 DFQATT and CDR2 SNEGSKA (reference sequence). Trimming stripped 1 base from V and 6 bases from J, with 17 bases between. Written as DNA, the CDR3 is TGCAGTGCTAGAGGTAGTATGAGGGGCCGGGATACGCAGTATTTT. Translated, it gives CSARGSMRGRDTQYF.

The chain has TRBV10-3 and TRBJ2-7; TRBD2 matches 10 bases. This CDR3 has 14 amino acids. Germline CDR1 reads ENHRY; CDR2 reads SYGVKD. Unmatched junction bases numbered 4, after V lost 6 bases and J lost 2 bases. CDR3: CAIRSLAGAYEQYF. The DNA of the CDR3 is TGTGCCATCAGATCTCTAGCGGGAGCCTACGAGCAGTACTTC.

The rearrangement joins TRBV3-1 to TRBJ1-3, with unresolved D. The CDR3 has 13 amino acids. Germline V gene data show CDR1 as LGHDT and CDR2 as YNNKEL (reference sequence). V was cut by 3 bases and J by 2 bases, with 5 bases left in between. The chain's CDR3 is CASSHGAGNTIYF. Here the CDR3 DNA reads TGTGCCAGCAGCCACGGGGCTGGAAACACCATATATTTT. Based on the CDR3 plus reference TRBV3-1 and TRBJ1-3, the full variable domain is DTAVSQTPKYLVTQMGNDKSIKCEQNLGHDTMYWYKQDSKKFLKIMFSYNNKELIINETVPNRFSPKSPDKAHLNLHINSLELGDSAVYFCASSHGAGNTIYFGEGSWLTVV.

The DNA for the CDR3 is TGTGCCAGCAGCTTAGTTGCCCCCGGCGACGAGCAGTACTTC. Residues: CASSLVAPGDEQYF. The chain combines TRBV7-9 with TRBJ2-7; D remains unclear. This CDR3 is built from 14 residues. Between the trimmed V and J ends, which lost 1 base and 5 bases, there was a span of 12 bases. Per the germline V gene, CDR1 is SEHNR and CDR2 is FQNEAQ (reference sequence).

The CDR3, as DNA: TGTGCCAGCAGCCAAGGTTCCGGGGCCCGTCTTGAAGCTTTCTTT. It translates to CASSQGSGARLEAFF. This chain joins TRBV3-1 and TRBJ1-1, with TRBD1 as a possible D gene (5 bases). CDR3 size: 15 residues. Per the germline V gene, CDR1 is LGHDT and CDR2 is YNNKEL (reference sequence). The V end lost 1 base, the J end lost 7 bases, and 16 bases lay between the germline ends.

The table lists this clonotype with a few counts. The chain uses TRBV28 and TRBJ2-7, with TRBD2 matching 8 bases. Looked up from germline, CDR1 is MDHEN and CDR2 is SYDVKM. The CDR3 runs to 17 residues. The trim removed 3 bases at V and 2 bases at J, leaving 12 bases unmatched. The CDR3 reads CASSFRGRLAQAYEQYF. For the CDR3, the DNA is TGTGCCAGCAGTTTCCGGGGAAGACTAGCGCAAGCCTACGAGCAGTACTTC.

The gene calls are TRBV25-1 and TRBJ2-7; D not resolved. The germline gives CDR1 MGHDK, CDR2 SYGVNS. The CDR3 totals 11 residues. V was cut by 3 bases and J by 6 bases, with 6 bases left in between. The CDR3 region has the DNA TGTGCCAGCAGTGAGTTCACCGAGCAGTACTTC. This sequence encodes CASSEFTEQYF.

This chain links TRBV12-3 or TRBV12-4 with TRBJ2-7; no firm D call. Deletions cut 8 bases from V and 6 bases from J, with 14 bases between. The length of the CDR3 is 12 residues. CDR3 sequence: CASSGSRPEQYF. The CDR3 nucleotides are TGTGCCAGCTCCGGCTCGAGACCCGAGCAGTACTTC.

This clonotype was seen many times. The V gene is TRBV2, the J gene TRBJ2-3, with D unresolved. The CDR3 is made up of 12 amino acids. V was trimmed by 6 bases and J by 2 bases, leaving 6 bases between them. Germline loops: CDR1 SNHLY, CDR2 FYNNEI. CDR3 sequence: CASRGYTDTQYF. In nucleotides, the CDR3 is TGTGCCAGCAGGGGGTACACAGATACGCAGTATTTT.

V is TRBV3-1 and J is TRBJ2-5, with 13 positions matching TRBD2. The V and J ends lost 4 bases and 1 base, in that order; junction bases with no gene match: 3. The V gene's germline CDR1 is LGHDT and CDR2 YNNKEL (reference sequence). The CDR3 has 16 amino acids. DNA of the CDR3: TGTGCCAGCAGCCGCAGGACTAGCGGGGGCCAAGAGACCCAGTACTTC. This codes for CASSRRTSGGQETQYF.

The V call is TRBV3-1, the J call TRBJ2-5; D is possibly TRBD2 (5 bases). The CDR3 consists of 16 residues. Per germline, CDR1 LGHDT and CDR2 YNNKEL (reference sequence). Trimming took 3 bases from V and 5 from J, leaving 19 bases between them. CDR3 nucleotide sequence: TGTGCCAGCAGCCAGCCAACTAGGCGGGTCGTGGAGACCCAGTACTTC. Its protein product is CASSQPTRRVVETQYF.

About this clonotype itself: Being one base from a much bigger clone, this may be a read error. The genes are TRBV29-1 and TRBJ2-5, with 7 positions matching TRBD2. V shed 1 base, J shed 11 bases, and the junction held 7 bases outside the gene matches. CDR1 SQVTM and CDR2 ANQGSEA come from the germline V gene. This CDR3 has 12 residues. CDR3 amino acids: CSVEGGRVEQYF. The CDR3 coding sequence is TGCAGCGTTGAAGGTGGGAGGGTTGAGCAGTACTTC.

This clonotype was observed at least ten times. The rearrangement joins TRBV6-5 to TRBJ2-7, with TRBD1 as a possible D gene (6 bases). V lost 4 bases, J lost 5 bases, and 21 bases lay in between. Germline CDR1 MNHEY, CDR2 SVGAGI. The CDR3 sequence is 16 residues long. CDR3: CASSSPARGNMDEQYF. DNA of the CDR3: TGTGCCAGCAGTTCCCCCGCCAGGGGTAATATGGACGAGCAGTACTTC.

This clonotype was seen ten or more times. The junction differs from germline at one of its ends, possibly a read error. V usage is TRBV5-1 and J usage is TRBJ2-7; 9 nucleotides agree with TRBD1. Germline V gives CDR1 SGHRS, CDR2 YFSETQ. The CDR3 is 15 amino acids. The CDR3 DNA sequence: TGTGCCAGCAGTTTTCTGACAGGGGGTGCCTACGAGCAGTACTTC. It codes for CASSFLTGGAYEQYF.

This clonotype was recorded many times. The rearrangement joins TRBV20-1 to TRBJ2-5, with TRBD1 as a possible D gene (6 bases). Germline V gene sequence: CDR1 DFQATT, CDR2 SNEGSKA (reference sequence). V was pared by 0 bases and J by 4 bases, with 12 bases between. This CDR3 has 14 residues. The CDR3 loop is CSARDGQSRETQYF. The CDR3 bases are TGCAGTGCTAGAGATGGACAGTCCAGAGAGACCCAGTACTTC.

This clonotype was counted only a few times. The V gene is TRBV6-1, the J gene TRBJ1-5; possibly TRBD1 for D (6 bases). CDR3 length: 15 amino acids. Germline V gives CDR1 MNHNS, CDR2 SASEGT. The V end was cut by 3 bases, the J end by 5 bases, with 14 bases between. The CDR3 region has the DNA TGTGCCAGCAGTGAGGGGGCAGGGGACTATCAGCCCCAGCATTTT. Its translation: CASSEGAGDYQPQHF.

This clonotype was counted between two and nine times. J is TRBJ2-1 and V is TRBV3-1; no reliable D call. This CDR3 has 15 amino acids. Trimming pared 4 bases from V and 0 bases from J, leaving 10 bases between. Looked up from germline, CDR1 is LGHDT and CDR2 is YNNKEL (reference sequence). CDR3 sequence reads: CASSPTMSSYNEQFF. CDR3 bases: TGTGCCAGCAGCCCGACGATGAGCTCCTACAATGAGCAGTTCTTC.

The V and J genes are TRBV13 and TRBJ2-5; D possibly corresponds to TRBD2 (6 bases). The length of the CDR3 is 13 residues. Trimming pared 3 bases from V and 7 bases from J, leaving 12 bases between. The germline V gene has CDR1 PRHDT and CDR2 FYEKMQ (reference sequence). CDR3 loop: CASSLSSAGTQYF. The DNA of the CDR3 is TGTGCCAGCAGCTTGTCTAGCGCGGGGACCCAGTACTTC. The full variable domain, with the rest looked up from reference TRBV13 and TRBJ2-5, is AAGVIQSPRHLIKEKRETATLKCYPIPRHDTVYWYQQGPGQDPQFLISFYEKMQSDKGSIPDRFSAQQFSDYHSELNMSSLELGDSALYFCASSLSSAGTQYFGPGTRLLVL.

The V gene is TRBV4-1, the J gene TRBJ2-5; 11 bases map to TRBD2. The DNA end is more similar to TRBJ2-7, so the J call may be wrong. The CDR3 is 15 amino acids. Germline CDR1 is MGHRA and CDR2 is YSYEKL. CDR3 nucleotide sequence: TGCGCCAGCAGCCAAAGGACTAGCGGGTACCTCGAGCAGTACTTC. Residues: CASSQRTSGYLEQYF.